These T cell receptor beta chains were read from a single sample in a study of regulatory T cells in long-lasting Graves disease. TCRdb independently ran MiXCR on the multiplex PCR reads; one entry per CDR3 protein. This sample yields roughly 400,000 distinct CDR3 sequences, of which 21% are seen a single time; approximately 14% belongs to the top ten. The material was peripheral blood mononuclear cells (PBMCs), obtained when the disease was refractory, from a patient treated with antithyroid drugs. These receptors were collected from a female donor with Graves disease. The CDR3 runs from the conserved cysteine through the conserved F or W. The D gene is left open where the match is weak. The size of a clone is reported for some rows only, either as once, few or many, or as a class for expanded clones.

d_gene: -; j_gene: TRBJ1-3; abundance: -; v_gene: TRBV6-4; CDR3nt: TGTGCCAGCAGTAGTCCGGGCCGCTCTGGAAACACCATATATTTT; CDR3aa: CASSSPGRSGNTIYF
d_gene: -; j_gene: TRBJ1-5; abundance: -; v_gene: TRBV11-2; CDR3nt: TGTGCCAGCAGCTTAGCTGAAGAAGGGAATCAGCCCCAGCATTTT; CDR3aa: CASSLAEEGNQPQHF
d_gene: -; j_gene: TRBJ2-5; abundance: -; v_gene: TRBV7-2; CDR3nt: TGTGCCAGCAGCTTAGTTTCCACAGTCCAAGAGACCCAGTACTTC; CDR3aa: CASSLVSTVQETQYF
d_gene: -; j_gene: TRBJ1-2; abundance: many; v_gene: TRBV30; CDR3nt: TGTGCCTGGAGCCCCAGTAACTATGGCTACACCTTC; CDR3aa: CAWSPSNYGYTF
d_gene: TRBD2; j_gene: TRBJ2-1; abundance: -; v_gene: TRBV2; CDR3nt: TGTGCCAGCAGTGTAATCCCCGGCGGGGGCTCCTACAATGAGCAGTTCTTC; CDR3aa: CASSVIPGGGSYNEQFF
d_gene: -; j_gene: TRBJ1-1; abundance: many; v_gene: TRBV7-3; CDR3nt: TGTGCCAGCAGCTTAAACAGATTAAACACTGAAGCTTTCTTT; CDR3aa: CASSLNRLNTEAFF
d_gene: TRBD2; j_gene: TRBJ2-5; abundance: many; v_gene: TRBV7-8; CDR3nt: TGTGCCAGCAGCTTAGGGACTAGCGGGATAAAAGTTCGGGAGACCCAGTACTTC; CDR3aa: CASSLGTSGIKVRETQYF
d_gene: -; j_gene: TRBJ1-1; abundance: -; v_gene: TRBV5-1; CDR3nt: TGTGCCAGCAGAATTCAGGGGAATAGGGGTGAAGCTTTCTTT; CDR3aa: CASRIQGNRGEAFF
d_gene: TRBD1; j_gene: TRBJ1-1; abundance: many; v_gene: TRBV5-1; CDR3nt: TGCGCCAGCAGCCCCTTTACAGGGGCGGGCACTGAAGCTTTCTTT; CDR3aa: CASSPFTGAGTEAFF
d_gene: TRBD2; j_gene: TRBJ2-2; abundance: many; v_gene: TRBV7-2; CDR3nt: TGTGCCAGCATACCGGGACTAGCGGAGACCGGGGAGCTGTTTTTT; CDR3aa: CASIPGLAETGELFF
d_gene: -; j_gene: TRBJ1-2; abundance: many; v_gene: TRBV7-2; CDR3nt: TGTGCCAGCAGCTTACCAGGGAGAAGTTTGGGCTACACCTTC; CDR3aa: CASSLPGRSLGYTF
d_gene: TRBD2; j_gene: TRBJ2-1; abundance: few; v_gene: TRBV20-1; CDR3nt: TGCAGTGCTAGTGGAAATAGCGGGAAATACAATGAGCAGTTCTTC; CDR3aa: CSASGNSGKYNEQFF
d_gene: -; j_gene: TRBJ2-1; abundance: once; v_gene: TRBV5-6; CDR3nt: TGTGCCAGCAGCTCGACAGATCTCCCTTACAATGAGCAGTTCTTC; CDR3aa: CASSSTDLPYNEQFF
d_gene: -; j_gene: TRBJ2-3; abundance: -; v_gene: TRBV13; CDR3nt: TGTGCCAGCAGCCCAAGCAGGGGAGCAGATACGCAGTATTTT; CDR3aa: CASSPSRGADTQYF
d_gene: -; j_gene: TRBJ1-4; abundance: many; v_gene: TRBV11-2; CDR3nt: TGTGCCAGCAGCTTAACTGGTCTACATGAAAAACTGTTTTTT; CDR3aa: CASSLTGLHEKLFF
d_gene: -; j_gene: TRBJ1-1; abundance: many; v_gene: TRBV7-3; CDR3nt: TGTGCCAGCAGCCAATCACAATCCACTGAAGCTTTCTTT; CDR3aa: CASSQSQSTEAFF
d_gene: TRBD1; j_gene: TRBJ2-7; abundance: many; v_gene: TRBV28; CDR3nt: TGTGCCAGCGGGGAGAGGGGGCGGGAGCAGTACTTC; CDR3aa: CASGERGREQYF
d_gene: -; j_gene: TRBJ1-6; abundance: -; v_gene: TRBV12-3/TRBV12-4; CDR3nt: TGTGCCAGCAGTCCCCTTATAGGAGGACCCCTCCACTTT; CDR3aa: CASSPLIGGPLHF
d_gene: -; j_gene: TRBJ1-1; abundance: few; v_gene: TRBV5-8; CDR3nt: TGTGCCAGCAGCTTCAAAACAGCTAACACTGAAGCTTTCTTT; CDR3aa: CASSFKTANTEAFF
d_gene: -; j_gene: TRBJ2-5; abundance: many; v_gene: TRBV28; CDR3nt: TGTGCCAGCAAGGCGTATTACGTGGGAGAGACCCAGTACTTC; CDR3aa: CASKAYYVGETQYF
d_gene: -; j_gene: TRBJ2-4; abundance: -; v_gene: TRBV7-8; CDR3nt: TGTGCCAGCAGCTTAGTAGGGCCCTTAGGCAGAGCGAGGGACATTCAGTACTTC; CDR3aa: CASSLVGPLGRARDIQYF
d_gene: TRBD2; j_gene: TRBJ2-1; abundance: -; v_gene: TRBV7-2; CDR3nt: TGTGCCAGCAGGGGCATGACTAGCGGGAGAAATGAGCAGTTCTTC; CDR3aa: CASRGMTSGRNEQFF
d_gene: TRBD2; j_gene: TRBJ2-7; abundance: -; v_gene: TRBV4-1; CDR3nt: TGCGCCAGCAGCCAAGACCCGACTAGCGTGTCCTACGAGCAGTACTTC; CDR3aa: CASSQDPTSVSYEQYF
d_gene: TRBD1; j_gene: TRBJ1-2; abundance: many; v_gene: TRBV6-1; CDR3nt: TGTGCCAGCAGTCAACGACAGGGAGGCTACACCTTC; CDR3aa: CASSQRQGGYTF
d_gene: -; j_gene: TRBJ2-3; abundance: few; v_gene: TRBV28; CDR3nt: TGTGCCAGCAGTAACCCTCGGTTTACCTATAGCACAGATACGCAGTATTTT; CDR3aa: CASSNPRFTYSTDTQYF
d_gene: TRBD2; j_gene: TRBJ2-7; abundance: many; v_gene: TRBV11-2; CDR3nt: TGTGCCAGCAGCCCCGACCCAAGCGGGAGGGGGTGGAACGAGCAGTACTTC; CDR3aa: CASSPDPSGRGWNEQYF
d_gene: -; j_gene: TRBJ2-2; abundance: -; v_gene: TRBV28; CDR3nt: TGTGCCAGCAGTCCGGGACATCTGAACACCGGGGAGCTGTTTTTT; CDR3aa: CASSPGHLNTGELFF
d_gene: -; j_gene: TRBJ2-1; abundance: few; v_gene: TRBV6-1; CDR3nt: TGTGCCAGCTACAAACTTGACTCAGGGCACAATGAGCAGTTCTTC; CDR3aa: CASYKLDSGHNEQFF
d_gene: -; j_gene: TRBJ1-2; abundance: many; v_gene: TRBV10-3; CDR3nt: TGTGCCATCAATAGCGGTGAACAAGTGGTTGGCTACACCTTC; CDR3aa: CAINSGEQVVGYTF
d_gene: -; j_gene: TRBJ2-3; abundance: many; v_gene: TRBV12-5; CDR3nt: TGTGCTAGTGGCCCCGGGGTAGGGGATACGCAGTATTTT; CDR3aa: CASGPGVGDTQYF
d_gene: -; j_gene: TRBJ2-7; abundance: -; v_gene: TRBV28; CDR3nt: TGTGCCAGCAGTTTAACGGGATACTCCTACGAGCAGTACTTC; CDR3aa: CASSLTGYSYEQYF
d_gene: TRBD2; j_gene: TRBJ2-5; abundance: many; v_gene: TRBV20-1; CDR3nt: TGCAGTGCTAGAGATCAGGTAGCGGGAGGCCAAGAGACCCAGTACTTC; CDR3aa: CSARDQVAGGQETQYF
d_gene: -; j_gene: TRBJ1-2; abundance: many; v_gene: TRBV29-1; CDR3nt: TGCAGTGCTAGCCCAGGGGACTATGGCTACACCTTC; CDR3aa: CSASPGDYGYTF
d_gene: -; j_gene: TRBJ1-5; abundance: many; v_gene: TRBV2; CDR3nt: TGTGCCAGCAAGGCAGACCCCGAAGGCAATCAGCCCCAGCATTTT; CDR3aa: CASKADPEGNQPQHF
d_gene: TRBD1; j_gene: TRBJ1-2; abundance: many; v_gene: TRBV11-1; CDR3nt: TGTGCCAGCCGCCACCGGGACAGGGTTGATGGCTACACCTTC; CDR3aa: CASRHRDRVDGYTF
d_gene: TRBD2; j_gene: TRBJ2-7; abundance: -; v_gene: TRBV18; CDR3nt: TGTGCCAGCTCACCAGGGCGCACTAGCGGCAACCTTGGCGAGCAGTACTTC; CDR3aa: CASSPGRTSGNLGEQYF
d_gene: -; j_gene: TRBJ1-5; abundance: -; v_gene: TRBV6-5; CDR3nt: TGTGCCAGCAGTTACATTGGACCCGGAGATCAGCCCCAGCATTTT; CDR3aa: CASSYIGPGDQPQHF
d_gene: -; j_gene: TRBJ1-2; abundance: -; v_gene: TRBV7-2; CDR3nt: TGTGCCAGCAGCTTAGCAGGGGAGAGTGGCTACACCTTC; CDR3aa: CASSLAGESGYTF
d_gene: TRBD2; j_gene: TRBJ2-1; abundance: -; v_gene: TRBV6-1; CDR3nt: TGTGCCAGCAGTGAAGCGCGCGGGGGGGGCTACAATGAGCAGTTCTTC; CDR3aa: CASSEARGGGYNEQFF
d_gene: -; j_gene: TRBJ2-1; abundance: many; v_gene: TRBV2; CDR3nt: TGTGCCAGCAGTGAAGGTAATGAGCAGTTCTTC; CDR3aa: CASSEGNEQFF
d_gene: -; j_gene: TRBJ2-1; abundance: many; v_gene: TRBV7-2; CDR3nt: TGTGCCAGCAGCCGCGGGTCCAGCTCCTACAATGAGCAGTTCTTC; CDR3aa: CASSRGSSSYNEQFF